The T cell receptor (beta chain) under discussion was sequenced for a study of early T cells in non-severe SARS-CoV-2 infection. This clonotype was recorded many times. TCRdb processed the 5' RACE reads anew with MiXCR; each CDR3 protein has one entry. This sample yields 60,000 or so distinct CDR3 sequences, of which about a tenth are seen a single time; 1.5% to 2% belongs to the top ten. V was pared by 5 bases and J by 4 bases, with 18 bases of the junction left unmatched. The CDR3 has 18 residues. Germline loops: CDR1 DFQATT, CDR2 SNEGSKA (reference sequence). This rearrangement joins TRBV20-1 to TRBJ2-1, with TRBD2 matching 9 bases. This TCR was recovered from an adult who was a healthcare worker with PCR-confirmed SARS-CoV-2 infection or an uninfected control (not recorded which). Sequences were obtained from whole blood. The CDR3, as DNA: TGCAGTGCTTTAGCGGGGGACCTCCCACTACACTTATACAATGAGCAGTTCTTC. Its protein product is CSALAGDLPLHLYNEQFF.